The 21 T cell receptor beta chains in this list originate from one sample, sequenced in a study of shared clonotypes between healthy human individuals. Profiling relied on immunoSEQ multiplex PCR, and the TCRdb table lists in-frame clones only, not all of them. This sample yields about 460,000 clones, of which 60% to 80% are seen a single time; about 11% belongs to the top ten. The sample comprised PBMCs. The source of these receptors is a woman aged 40 to 55 in good health. Some clones in this sample may be carry-over from other donors' samples.

On this clone: A far larger clone is a single base away, which makes a read error likely. Other DNA sequences in the same sample also yield this CDR3. The rearrangement uses TRBV5-4 and TRBJ2-6, with 9 bases identical to TRBD1. Germline CDR1 and CDR2: SGHNT and YYREEE (reference sequence). The V and J ends lost 10 bases and 4 bases, in that order; junction bases with no gene match: 15. The length of the CDR3 is 17 residues. The CDR3: CAGRPAGTGTGANVLTF. CDR3 nucleotides: TGTGCCGGCCGGCCCGCCGGGACAGGGACCGGGGCCAACGTCCTGACTTTC.

J is TRBJ2-3 and V is TRBV5-1, with 9 bases that match TRBD2. In germline, CDR1 is SGHRS, CDR2 YFSETQ. The CDR3 spans 15 residues. The trim removed 3 bases at V and 0 bases at J, leaving 2 bases unmatched. The CDR3 reads CASSSSGTSTDTQYF. DNA of the CDR3: TGCGCCAGCAGCTCTAGCGGGACTAGCACAGATACGCAGTATTTT.

As regards this clone: Only one base separates this from a far larger clonotype, so it likely reflects a read error. The chain is built from TRBV5-1 and TRBJ2-5; D not resolved. V gave up 4 bases and J gave up 7 bases, with 11 bases separating them. The CDR3 contains 12 residues. Per the germline V gene, CDR1 is SGHRS and CDR2 is YFSETQ. The CDR3 bases are TGCGCCAGCAGCCTAACAGCCGGGACCCAGTACTTC. Translation gives CASSLTAGTQYF.

This clone came up once. A far larger clone lies a single base away; this is likely a read error. This sample also contains other DNA sequences that code for the same CDR3. The chain joins TRBV6-1 to TRBJ2-7; D possibly corresponds to TRBD1 (6 bases). This CDR3 is built from 15 residues. The ends were cut back, 2 bases at V and 2 bases at J, with 13 bases in the middle. Per the germline V gene, CDR1 is MNHNS and CDR2 is SASEGT. The DNA of the CDR3 is TGTGCCAGCAGTGAAAGCGTGGGGGCCCCCTACGAGCAGTACTTC. Its protein is CASSESVGAPYEQYF.

This clone was picked up a small number of times. The chain combines TRBV14 with TRBJ2-5; tentatively, D is TRBD2 (6 bases). In germline, CDR1 is SGHDN, CDR2 FVKESK. This CDR3 is 14 amino acids long. The V gene lost 0 bases and the J gene lost 11 bases, with 16 bases spanning the gap. The CDR3 DNA reads TGTGCCAGCAGCCAAGAGTTCGTGGGAGGTGAGCAGTACTTC. Residues: CASSQEFVGGEQYF.

The gene calls are TRBV27 and TRBJ2-2; no reliable D call. V lost 5 bases and J 1 base, leaving 11 bases between the germline ends. Germline lookup yields CDR1 MNHEY and CDR2 SMNVEV (reference sequence). The CDR3 has 15 residues. CDR3 DNA sequence: TGTGCCAGCAGTCCTCCCCCACGGAACACCGGGGAGCTGTTTTTT. The encoded protein is CASSPPPRNTGELFF.

The chain carries TRBV29-1 and TRBJ2-3; 10 bases align to TRBD1. CDR1 SQVTM and CDR2 ANQGSEA come from the germline V gene. The CDR3 is 16 amino acids. V shed 7 bases and J 7 bases; nucleotides not matched to a gene: 17. CDR3: CSAEGQTGGGLYTQYF. In nucleotides, the CDR3 is TGCAGCGCCGAAGGCCAGACAGGGGGCGGCCTATATACGCAGTATTTT.

This chain uses TRBV5-4 with TRBJ2-5; possibly TRBD1 for D (6 bases). With 3 bases removed from V and 1 base from J, the gap between germline ends came to 16 bases. Germline CDR1 is SGHNT and CDR2 is YYREEE (reference sequence). The CDR3 sequence is 16 residues long. CDR3 sequence reads: CASSSRGIGVQETQYF. The CDR3 region has the DNA TGTGCCAGCAGCTCGAGGGGGATAGGGGTCCAAGAGACCCAGTACTTC.

Concerning this clone itself: A single base is all that separates this from a far larger clone, so a read error is likely. The genes are TRBV5-4 and TRBJ1-2; D is undetermined. V lost 5 bases and J 4 bases, leaving 9 bases between the germline ends. The CDR3 has 12 residues. Germline CDR1 SGHNT, CDR2 YYREEE (reference sequence). Here the CDR3 reads CASSCDGYGYTF. DNA of the CDR3: TGTGCCAGCAGTTGCGACGGCTATGGCTACACCTTC.

This clone was observed a few times. The chain uses TRBV28 and TRBJ2-1; 9 nucleotides line up with TRBD1. From germline, CDR1 is MDHEN and CDR2 SYDVKM. J lost 3 bases, V lost 1 base, and 13 bases had no gene match. The CDR3 has 19 amino acids. In nucleotides, the CDR3 is TGTGCCAGCAGTTTATCAACAGGGGGCGCGCGGGGAATCTACAATGAGCAGTTCTTC. This translates into CASSLSTGGARGIYNEQFF.

This clone has a single count. At one of its ends the junction is not consistent with the germline gene, which may arise from a read error. This chain links TRBV28 with TRBJ2-1, with 8 bases that match TRBD2. This CDR3 has 15 amino acids. Germline V gives CDR1 MDHEN, CDR2 SYDVKM. CDR3 residues: CAGSLAGRTYNEQFF. Written as DNA, the CDR3 is TGTGCCGGCAGTTTAGCGGGAAGGACCTACAATGAGCAGTTCTTC.

The chain uses TRBV29-1 and TRBJ2-5; D may be TRBD1 (6 bases). The CDR3 runs 13 residues. The germline V gene has CDR1 SQVTM and CDR2 ANQGSEA. Trimming took off 7 bases at V and 11 bases at J, with 23 bases between the two ends. The CDR3 DNA follows: TGCAGCGCTAGTCTTGGGACACCGGCGGAGCAGTACTTC. As protein: CSASLGTPAEQYF. The variable domain in full, completed from reference TRBV29-1 and TRBJ2-5, reads SAVISQKPSRDICQRGTSLTIQCQVDSQVTMMFWYRQQPGQSLTLIATANQGSEATYESGFVIDKFPISRPNLTFSTLTVSNMSPEDSSIYLCSASLGTPAEQYFGPGTRLLVL.

The CDR3 protein is CAIRAGTENEAFF. The CDR3, as DNA: TGTGCCATCAGGGCGGGGACAGAAAATGAAGCTTTCTTT. The chain combines TRBV10-3 with TRBJ1-1; 7 positions agree with TRBD1. CDR1 is ENHRY and CDR2 is SYGVKD in the germline V gene. This CDR3 is built from 13 residues. V dropped 6 bases and J dropped 7; count of bases not matched to a gene: 8.

The chain uses TRBV5-1 and TRBJ1-2, with 10 bases fitting TRBD1. The CDR3 is made up of 14 amino acids. CDR1 SGHRS and CDR2 YFSETQ come from the germline V gene. Germline trimming cut 2 bases from V and 6 bases from J; bases unmatched to any gene: 4. CDR3 sequence: CASSFSGTGDGYTF. CDR3 sequence (DNA): TGCGCCAGCAGCTTCTCAGGGACAGGGGATGGCTACACCTTC.

The V gene is TRBV20-1, the J gene TRBJ1-1; D is unresolved. The CDR3 has 11 amino acids. The germline V and J ends were trimmed by 5 bases and 7 bases, with 11 bases remaining between them. CDR1 and CDR2 from the germline V gene are DFQATT and SNEGSKA (reference sequence). This chain's CDR3 is CSAGSAIEAFF. In nucleotides, the CDR3 is TGCAGTGCTGGCAGCGCGATTGAAGCTTTCTTT.

The rearrangement uses TRBV7-9 and TRBJ2-7, with a possible D match to TRBD2 (6 bases). The ends were cut back, 8 bases at V and 5 bases at J, with 13 bases in the middle. The germline gives CDR1 SEHNR, CDR2 FQNEAQ (reference sequence). The CDR3 has 12 residues. CDR3: CASGGRSHEQYF. In DNA form, the CDR3 reads TGTGCCAGCGGGGGGAGGTCCCACGAGCAGTACTTC.

Regarding this clone: This could be a read error, since a much larger clone is one nucleotide away. The chain employs TRBV29-1 and TRBJ1-1; D gene unclear. The CDR3 consists of 12 residues. V lost 6 bases and J 6 bases, leaving 14 bases between the germline ends. Germline V gives CDR1 SQVTM, CDR2 ANQGSEA. CDR3 coding DNA: TGCAGCGTCGGGGATGGCCCGGCTGAAGCTTTCTTT. Encoded protein: CSVGDGPAEAFF.

Note on this clone: A far larger clone is only one base removed, so a read error is likely. Other DNA sequences in the same sample also yield this CDR3. The chain carries TRBV29-1 and TRBJ1-5, with TRBD1 as a possible D gene (6 bases). The CDR3 extends over 13 amino acids. The germline V gene has CDR1 SQVTM and CDR2 ANQGSEA. The DNA of the CDR3 is TGCAGCGTTGATTCAGGGGTTGGTCAGCCCCAGCACTTT. Protein: CSVDSGVGQPQHF.

The rearrangement links TRBV5-1 to TRBJ2-1; perhaps D is TRBD1 or TRBD2 (5 bases each). The V and J ends lost 2 bases and 0 bases respectively, with 12 bases between them. From germline, CDR1 is SGHRS and CDR2 YFSETQ. The CDR3 consists of 16 residues. The CDR3 nucleotides are TGCGCCAGCAGCTTTCGGGCAGGGAGCTCCTACAATGAGCAGTTCTTC. This codes for CASSFRAGSSYNEQFF. The whole variable domain, remainder taken from reference TRBV5-1 and TRBJ2-1, is KAGVTQTPRYLIKTRGQQVTLSCSPISGHRSVSWYQQTPGQGLQFLFEYFSETQRNKGNFPGRFSGRQFSNSRSEMNVSTLELGDSALYLCASSFRAGSSYNEQFFGPGTRLTVL.

This CDR3 reads CASSPETSVGVDTQYF. CDR3 sequence (DNA): TGTGCCAGCAGCCCAGAGACTAGCGTTGGGGTAGATACGCAGTATTTT. The rearrangement uses TRBV28 and TRBJ2-3; 8 nucleotides line up with TRBD2. This CDR3 is built from 16 residues. Germline assignment: CDR1 MDHEN and CDR2 SYDVKM. After removal of 6 bases from V and 5 bases from J, the junction contained 13 bases not matched to a gene.

This sequence joins TRBV4-3 and TRBJ2-1; TRBD2 might be the D (5 bases). Per the germline V gene, CDR1 is LGHNA and CDR2 is YSLEER. V dropped 0 bases and J dropped 12 bases, with 12 bases sitting between them. The CDR3 runs to 13 residues. CDR3 loop: CASSQEVASGQFF. The CDR3, as DNA: TGCGCCAGCAGCCAAGAAGTGGCCAGCGGGCAGTTCTTC.